A selection of T cell receptor beta chains follows, all from one sample in a study of OX40 agonist ivuxolimab in advanced cancers. Generated by immunoSEQ multiplex PCR, the TCRdb table keeps only in-frame clones and is missing some. The table has 48,000 or so clones, around nine tenths seen once. Here the sequenced sample was CD4+ or CD8+ T cells sorted from blood, taken in a trial of the OX40 agonist ivuxolimab. All receptors come from an adult with an advanced solid tumor such as melanoma, head and neck, liver or kidney cancer. CDR3s include the opening cysteine and the closing phenylalanine or tryptophan. The D gene is left open where the match is weak. Some rows have no size entry. The others give once, few or many, or a class for an expanded clone.

TRBV9	-	TRBJ1-2	-	CASSPGPDYGYTF	TGTGCCAGCAGCCCGGGACCGGACTATGGCTACACCTTC
TRBV6-5	-	TRBJ1-1	TRBD1	CASSYGDRNTEAFF	TGTGCCAGCAGTTACGGGGACAGGAACACTGAAGCTTTCTTT
TRBV6-1	-	TRBJ2-7	-	CASSELARDPRWNEQYF	TGTGCCAGCAGTGAACTTGCGCGGGATCCAAGATGGAACGAGCAGTACTTC
TRBV30	-	TRBJ1-3	TRBD1	CAWNRGFSGNTIYF	TGTGCCTGGAACAGGGGCTTCTCTGGAAACACCATATATTTT
TRBV6-1	-	TRBJ1-3	-	CASSEDGAISGNTIYF	TGTGCCAGCAGTGAAGACGGGGCTATCTCTGGAAACACCATATATTTT
TRBV2	-	TRBJ2-5	-	CASKGEQETQYF	TGTGCCAGCAAGGGGGAGCAAGAGACCCAGTACTTC
TRBV18	-	TRBJ1-5	-	CASSRADGQPQHF	TGTGCCAGCTCTCGGGCCGACGGCCAGCCCCAGCATTTT
TRBV6-1	-	TRBJ2-2	-	CASSRVGGGTGELFF	TGTGCCAGCAGTCGAGTGGGGGGAGGCACCGGGGAGCTGTTTTTT
TRBV19	once	TRBJ1-2	TRBD1	CASSIGDRVFHYGYTF	TGTGCCAGTAGTATCGGGGACAGGGTGTTTCACTATGGCTACACCTTC
TRBV18	once	TRBJ2-7	-	CASSPQGEGVEQYF	TGTGCCAGCTCACCGCAGGGAGAAGGGGTCGAGCAGTACTTC
TRBV5-1	-	TRBJ1-2	TRBD1	CASSVGQGSGYTF	TGCGCCAGCAGCGTGGGACAGGGAAGTGGCTACACCTTC
TRBV5-5	once	TRBJ2-3	-	CASRPGSTDTQYF	TGTGCCAGCAGGCCTGGGAGCACAGATACGCAGTATTTT
TRBV7-6	-	TRBJ2-7	TRBD1	CASSLAGQGDPYEQYF	TGTGCCAGCAGCTTAGCGGGGCAGGGGGATCCCTACGAGCAGTACTTC
TRBV19	-	TRBJ2-1	TRBD2	CASSYIAGGLPYNEQFF	TGTGCCAGTAGTTACATAGCGGGGGGGCTGCCCTACAATGAGCAGTTCTTC
TRBV27	-	TRBJ1-2	-	CASSSAGGEDYGYTF	TGTGCCAGCAGTTCTGCCGGGGGCGAAGACTATGGCTACACCTTC
TRBV7-6	-	TRBJ1-5	-	CASSLPDSNQPQHF	TGTGCCAGCAGCTTACCGGATAGCAATCAGCCCCAGCATTTT
TRBV27	-	TRBJ1-6	TRBD1	CASSLSAPGQGFPFNSPLHF	TGTGCCAGCAGTTTATCGGCTCCGGGACAGGGGTTCCCTTTCAATTCACCCCTCCACTTT
TRBV7-6	-	TRBJ1-5	-	CASSLGAGQINQPQHF	TGTGCCAGCAGCTTAGGTGCGGGACAAATTAATCAGCCCCAGCATTTT
TRBV19	-	TRBJ2-7	-	CASSSTTQRAITYEQYF	TGTGCCAGTAGTTCCACCACCCAGAGAGCCATTACCTACGAGCAGTACTTC
TRBV28	-	TRBJ1-5	-	CASSFFTGSQPQHF	TGTGCCAGCAGTTTCTTCACAGGGAGTCAGCCCCAGCATTTT
TRBV9	few	TRBJ1-1	-	CASSVSPTMNTEAFF	TGTGCCAGCAGCGTAAGCCCTACCATGAACACTGAAGCTTTCTTT
TRBV2	-	TRBJ1-5	-	CASSEISGIEGPQHF	TGTGCCAGCAGTGAAATTAGCGGGATTGAGGGGCCCCAGCATTTT
TRBV7-2	-	TRBJ1-5	-	CASSLAGGGMSNQPQHF	TGTGCCAGCAGCTTAGCGGGGGGAGGAATGAGCAATCAGCCCCAGCATTTT
TRBV5-6	-	TRBJ1-4	TRBD1	CASSMGQGTSSEKLFF	TGTGCCAGCAGCATGGGACAGGGGACGAGTAGTGAAAAACTGTTTTTT
TRBV30	-	TRBJ1-2	-	CAWSGVGGAGGYTF	TGTGCCTGGAGTGGAGTTGGGGGGGCCGGTGGCTACACCTTC
TRBV7-9	-	TRBJ2-1	-	CASSLAESGGQFF	TGTGCCAGCAGCTTAGCAGAGTCCGGGGGGCAGTTCTTC
TRBV7-2	-	TRBJ1-3	-	CASSLEQVTSSGNTIYF	TGTGCCAGCAGCTTAGAACAGGTCACCTCCTCTGGAAACACCATATATTTT
TRBV7-2	-	TRBJ1-2	TRBD1	CASSSLPQGHGGYTF	TGTGCCAGCAGCTCGCTACCACAGGGGCATGGTGGCTACACCTTC
TRBV5-4	-	TRBJ2-1	TRBD2	CASSPRTSGYNEQFF	TGTGCCAGCAGCCCCCGGACTAGCGGGTACAATGAGCAGTTCTTC
TRBV29-1	once	TRBJ2-1	-	CSVVGRSYNEQFF	TGCAGCGTTGTGGGCAGGTCCTACAATGAGCAGTTCTTC
TRBV5-1	-	TRBJ1-4	TRBD1	CASSSGTEGEKLFF	TGCGCCAGCAGCTCCGGGACAGAAGGTGAAAAACTGTTTTTT
TRBV5-4	once	TRBJ1-5	-	CASSQGGGNQPQHF	TGTGCCAGCAGCCAAGGAGGGGGCAATCAGCCCCAGCATTTT
TRBV11-3	-	TRBJ2-1	TRBD1	CASSLGQGYYNEQFF	TGTGCCAGCAGCTTAGGACAGGGGTACTACAATGAGCAGTTCTTC
TRBV7-9	-	TRBJ2-2	-	CASSLGAGTGELFF	TGTGCCAGCAGCTTAGGGGCTGGCACCGGGGAGCTGTTTTTT
TRBV6-5	few	TRBJ2-7	-	CASSYFGYSYEQYF	TGTGCCAGCAGTTACTTTGGCTACTCCTACGAGCAGTACTTC
TRBV10-3	-	TRBJ1-3	-	CAISEGGGSGNTIYF	TGTGCCATCAGTGAGGGGGGGGGCTCTGGAAACACCATATATTTT